These 29 T cell receptor beta chains were all obtained from the same sample, sequenced in a study of T-cell memory formation after mild COVID-19. TCRdb re-analysed the 5' RACE reads in MiXCR, keeping a single row per CDR3 protein. This sample has 150,000 to 200,000 distinct CDR3 sequences, with more than 15% found just once. The specimen sequenced was PBMCs or a T cell subset sorted from them (not recorded which). The receptors stem from an adult woman who had mild COVID-19 (a few samples of this study predate the infection). Cell type and time point are not known.

The sample holds a few counts of this clonotype. The chain links TRBV7-8 to TRBJ2-1, with 8 bases aligning to TRBD2. The germline V gene has CDR1 SGHVS and CDR2 FQNEAQ. The CDR3 loop spans 14 amino acids. The ends lost 6 bases at V and 2 bases at J; junction bases unmatched: 3. The CDR3, as DNA: TGTGCCAGCAGTGAGCGGGAGCCCTACAATGAGCAGTTCTTC. Translation: CASSEREPYNEQFF.

This clonotype was detected only a few times. The rearrangement links TRBV4-2 to TRBJ1-5, with 7 positions matching TRBD1. Germline V lookup: CDR1 LGHNA, CDR2 YNFKEQ. The CDR3 extends over 15 amino acids. After removal of 4 bases from V and 4 bases from J, the junction contained 7 bases not matched to a gene. The DNA for the CDR3 is TGTGCCAGCAGCCTCGAGGGGGCAGGAAATCAGCCCCAGCATTTT. It encodes CASSLEGAGNQPQHF.

In nucleotides, the CDR3 is TGTGCCACCAGTGATTGGGGGTCCGATACGCAGTATTTT. This gives the protein CATSDWGSDTQYF. V and J are TRBV24-1 and TRBJ2-3; D tentatively fits TRBD1 or TRBD2 (5 bases each). V lost 2 bases to trimming and J lost 6 bases, with 8 bases between them. CDR1 and CDR2 (germline): KGHDR, SFDVKD. The CDR3 length is 13 residues.

The J gene is TRBJ2-2, the V gene TRBV11-1; D is unresolved. The CDR3 contains 12 residues. The V end was cut by 1 base, the J end by 3 bases, with 0 bases between. The germline CDR1 and CDR2 sequences are SGHAT and FQDESV (reference sequence). The CDR3 loop is CASSLDTGELFF. CDR3 in DNA: TGTGCCAGCAGCTTAGACACCGGGGAGCTGTTTTTT.

V usage is TRBV24-1 and J usage is TRBJ1-2; 8 bases are a match to TRBD1. The CDR3 runs to 15 residues. V was pared by 3 bases and J by 8 bases, with 10 bases of the junction left unmatched. CDR1 is KGHDR and CDR2 is SFDVKD in the germline V gene. The CDR3 protein is CATSDRGQGRYGYTF. CDR3 nucleotides: TGTGCCACCAGTGATCGCGGACAGGGACGGTACGGCTACACCTTC.

The J gene is TRBJ1-5, the V gene TRBV7-2, with 10 bases fitting TRBD1. This CDR3 has 15 amino acids. With V trimmed by 5 bases and J by 7 bases, 8 bases remained unmatched. Per germline, CDR1 SGHTA and CDR2 FQGNSA. The CDR3 sequence is CASSPWTGGGQPQHF. CDR3 nucleotides: TGTGCCAGCAGCCCCTGGACAGGGGGAGGACAGCCCCAGCATTTT. Looking up the rest from reference TRBV7-2 and TRBJ1-5 gives the full variable domain: GAGVSQSPSNKVTEKGKDVELRCDPISGHTALYWYRQSLGQGLEFLIYFQGNSAPDKSGLPSDRFSAERTGGSVSTLTIQRTQQEDSAVYLCASSPWTGGGQPQHFGDGTRLSIL.

This clonotype has a handful of counts. V usage is TRBV12-3 or TRBV12-4 and J usage is TRBJ2-7, with 10 bases fitting TRBD2. V was pared by 6 bases and J by 7 bases, with 12 bases of the junction left unmatched. This CDR3 region has 15 residues. This chain's CDR3 is CASSTSGRATREQYF. CDR3 nucleotide sequence: TGTGCCAGCAGCACGAGCGGGAGGGCCACGAGGGAGCAGTACTTC.

This clonotype came up a few times. V is TRBV5-6 and J is TRBJ1-5; TRBD1 might be the D (6 bases). CDR1 and CDR2 (germline): SGHDT, YYEEEE. The CDR3 runs 15 residues. V lost 2 bases to trimming and J lost 0 bases, with 9 bases between them. The CDR3 DNA reads as TGTGCCAGCAGCTTCCAGGGGCCTAGCAATCAGCCCCAGCATTTT. The encoded protein is CASSFQGPSNQPQHF.

The V and J genes are TRBV20-1 and TRBJ1-1; a possible D gene is TRBD1 (5 bases). The length of the CDR3 is 15 residues. Per germline, CDR1 DFQATT and CDR2 SNEGSKA (reference sequence). The V end lost 0 bases, the J end lost 5 bases, and 16 bases lay between the germline ends. The CDR3 DNA follows: TGCAGTGCTAGAGATCTGGGCAGGGAAGCAACTGAAGCTTTCTTT. It encodes CSARDLGREATEAFF.

This clonotype was recorded a few times. J is TRBJ2-3 and V is TRBV2; 10 bases align to TRBD1. Germline trimming cut 6 bases from V and 5 bases from J; bases unmatched to any gene: 11. The CDR3 contains 16 residues. Germline values: CDR1 SNHLY, CDR2 FYNNEI. The CDR3 is CASSPKTGGARDTQYF. CDR3 coding DNA: TGTGCCAGCAGCCCCAAGACAGGGGGCGCAAGAGATACGCAGTATTTT.

In its sample, this clonotype was seen a few times. This chain links TRBV5-6 with TRBJ2-2, with unresolved D. V was pared by 2 bases and J by 5 bases, with 7 bases between. CDR3 length equals 13 residues. The germline V gene has CDR1 SGHDT and CDR2 YYEEEE. The CDR3 DNA follows: TGTGCCAGCAGCTTTCCCGGAACCGGGGAGCTGTTTTTT. Translated, it gives CASSFPGTGELFF.

The count of this clonotype is one. This chain links TRBV27 with TRBJ1-2; 10 bases are shared with TRBD1. V lost 7 bases, J lost 4 bases, and 6 bases stayed unmatched. This CDR3 has 14 residues. From germline, CDR1 is MNHEY and CDR2 SMNVEV (reference sequence). CDR3 nucleotide sequence: TGTGCCAGCACCAGGACAGGGGGGGCCTATGGCTACACCTTC. Residues: CASTRTGGAYGYTF.

This clonotype was counted a few times. The gene calls are TRBV5-1 and TRBJ1-3; tentative D call: TRBD1 (5 bases). The CDR3 totals 16 residues. CDR1 and CDR2 from the germline V gene are SGHRS and YFSETQ. V was cut by 4 bases and J by 0 bases, with 14 bases left in between. In nucleotides, the CDR3 is TGCGCCAGCAGCAAGGACGACAGTTTCTCTGGAAACACCATATATTTT. Translated: CASSKDDSFSGNTIYF.

The chain uses TRBV20-1 and TRBJ2-3; D remains ambiguous. There are 13 residues in the CDR3. CDR1 DFQATT and CDR2 SNEGSKA come from the germline V gene (reference sequence). V lost 0 bases to trimming and J lost 5 bases, with 9 bases between them. The CDR3 nucleotides read TGCAGTGCTAGAGAAGTTGGACGAGATACGCAGTATTTT. Its translation: CSAREVGRDTQYF.

This chain links TRBV5-1 with TRBJ1-5; possibly TRBD1 for D (5 bases). The germline V gene has CDR1 SGHRS and CDR2 YFSETQ. The CDR3 has 15 amino acids. V gave up 0 bases and J gave up 7 bases, with 14 bases separating them. The CDR3, as DNA: TGCGCCAGCAGCTTGGAAGGCCAGGGTGGGCAGCCCCAGCATTTT. Amino acid sequence: CASSLEGQGGQPQHF.

V and J are TRBV6-2 or TRBV6-3 and TRBJ2-1, with D unclear. CDR3 size: 12 residues. CDR1 is MNHEY, CDR2 SVGEGT, per germline. Trimming left V 2 bases short and J 10 bases short, with 9 bases between. For the CDR3, the DNA is TGTGCCAGCAGTTACGATGGTAGGGAGCAGTTCTTC. It translates to CASSYDGREQFF.

This clonotype was observed a handful of times. The chain is built from TRBV12-3 or TRBV12-4 and TRBJ2-1; 7 nucleotides align to TRBD2. J lost 1 base, V lost 6 bases, and 6 bases had no gene match. This CDR3 is built from 15 residues. Written as DNA, the CDR3 is TGTGCCAGCAGCCTGACTAGCCATTCCTACAATGAGCAGTTCTTC. It encodes CASSLTSHSYNEQFF.

This clonotype was recorded many times. The V call is TRBV18, the J call TRBJ1-6, with 9 bases aligning to TRBD1. The CDR3 has 16 residues. Germline-derived CDR1 and CDR2 are KGHSH and LQKENI. V gave up 2 bases and J gave up 7 bases; unmatched junction bases: 6. The CDR3 loop is CASSPFWDRANSPLHF. The CDR3 coding sequence is TGTGCCAGCTCACCATTTTGGGACAGGGCAAATTCACCCCTCCACTTT.

The rearrangement links TRBV4-1 to TRBJ2-5, with D perhaps matching TRBD1 (5 bases). Per germline, CDR1 MGHRA and CDR2 YSYEKL. Deletions cut 0 bases from V and 0 bases from J, with 14 bases between. This CDR3 region has 17 residues. CDR3 nucleotides: TGCGCCAGCAGCCAAGAGTTGCCAGGGCTCTACCAAGAGACCCAGTACTTC. Translated: CASSQELPGLYQETQYF.

The chain employs TRBV5-4 and TRBJ1-1, with TRBD1 identical over 7 bases. The CDR3 has 13 residues. The V gene's germline CDR1 is SGHNT and CDR2 YYREEE (reference sequence). V trimming: 6 bases; J trimming: 5 bases; junction bases outside the gene matches: 7. The CDR3 region is CASTRQGRTEAFF. CDR3 nucleotide sequence: TGTGCCAGCACCCGACAGGGAAGAACTGAAGCTTTCTTT. Supplemented by reference TRBV5-4 and TRBJ1-1, the full variable domain reads ETGVTQSPTHLIKTRGQQVTLRCSSQSGHNTVSWYQQALGQGPQFIFQYYREEENGRGNFPPRFSGLQFPNYSSELNVNALELDDSALYLCASTRQGRTEAFFGQGTRLTVV.

This clonotype was found many times. This chain connects TRBV7-2 to TRBJ2-2, with 12 nucleotides matching TRBD2. This CDR3 spans 18 amino acids. The V gene's germline CDR1 is SGHTA and CDR2 FQGNSA. V lost 5 bases, J lost 7 bases, and 14 bases stayed unmatched. The DNA for the CDR3 is TGTGCCAGCAGCGAGAAAGTTCGACTAGCGGGAGTCGTCGGGGAGCTGTTTTTT. The encoded protein is CASSEKVRLAGVVGELFF.

This clonotype has at least ten counts. The genes are TRBV5-1 and TRBJ2-5; 10 positions agree with TRBD1. Germline CDR1 SGHRS, CDR2 YFSETQ. With V trimmed by 4 bases and J by 4 bases, 4 bases remained unmatched. The CDR3 spans 14 residues. The CDR3 sequence: CASSPGQGRETQYF. In DNA form, the CDR3 reads TGCGCCAGCAGCCCGGGACAGGGGCGAGAGACCCAGTACTTC.

This clonotype was detected a few times. The genes are TRBV7-6 and TRBJ2-5, with D tentatively TRBD1 (6 bases). The CDR3 loop spans 18 amino acids. V was clipped by 4 bases and J by 5 bases, with 26 bases between them. CDR1 is SGHVS, CDR2 FNYEAQ, per germline. DNA of the CDR3: TGTGCCAGCAGCTCGAGGGTACGAACAGGGCTATCAGCGGAGACCCAGTACTTC. Amino acids: CASSSRVRTGLSAETQYF.

This clonotype appeared a few times. This sequence joins TRBV7-9 and TRBJ2-4; D possibly corresponds to TRBD1 (6 bases). The CDR3 is made up of 15 amino acids. The V end lost 10 bases, the J end lost 0 bases, and 16 bases lay between the germline ends. Germline CDR1 is SEHNR and CDR2 is FQNEAQ (reference sequence). CDR3 DNA: TGTGCCATCGCGGACAGCGGCGGAGCCAAAAACATTCAGTACTTC. Encoded protein: CAIADSGGAKNIQYF.

This clonotype has only a few counts. V is TRBV24-1 and J is TRBJ2-1; no reliable D call. Looked up from germline, CDR1 is KGHDR and CDR2 is SFDVKD. The CDR3 runs to 15 residues. V was clipped by 3 bases and J by 4 bases, with 12 bases between them. The CDR3 DNA follows: TGTGCCACCAGTGATCCAAACCTGCAATACAATGAGCAGTTCTTC. Residues: CATSDPNLQYNEQFF.

This clonotype was counted only a few times. The chain carries TRBV18 and TRBJ1-2, with D possibly TRBD1 on 6 matching bases. Germline-derived CDR1 and CDR2 are KGHSH and LQKENI. V lost 2 bases, J lost 6 bases, and 16 bases lay in between. The CDR3 covers 15 residues. The CDR3: CASSPAGASKHGYTF. As DNA, the CDR3 is TGTGCCAGCTCACCAGCAGGGGCCTCTAAACATGGCTACACCTTC.

This clonotype has more than one count but fewer than ten. The chain joins TRBV28 to TRBJ2-7; D is possibly TRBD1 (6 bases). The V gene's germline CDR1 is MDHEN and CDR2 SYDVKM. The CDR3 extends over 13 amino acids. Trimming shortened V by 5 bases and J by 1 base, and 9 bases separated the two germline ends. CDR3 protein: CASSPGQSYEQYF. DNA for the CDR3: TGTGCCAGCAGTCCAGGACAGTCCTACGAGCAGTACTTC.

The rearrangement uses TRBV12-3 or TRBV12-4 and TRBJ2-1, with 13 nucleotides matching TRBD2. Germline trimming cut 5 bases from V and 6 bases from J; bases unmatched to any gene: 4. This CDR3 contains 15 residues. The CDR3 loop reads CASSRGTSGINEQFF. The CDR3 coding sequence is TGTGCCAGCAGTCGGGGGACTAGCGGGATCAATGAGCAGTTCTTC.

The V and J genes are TRBV27 and TRBJ1-1, with D hard to call. V dropped 4 bases and J dropped 4 bases, with 7 bases sitting between them. The germline gives CDR1 MNHEY, CDR2 SMNVEV (reference sequence). The length of the CDR3 is 12 residues. CDR3 in DNA: TGTGCCAGCAGTTCCGTGGGCACTGAAGCTTTCTTT. This encodes CASSSVGTEAFF.